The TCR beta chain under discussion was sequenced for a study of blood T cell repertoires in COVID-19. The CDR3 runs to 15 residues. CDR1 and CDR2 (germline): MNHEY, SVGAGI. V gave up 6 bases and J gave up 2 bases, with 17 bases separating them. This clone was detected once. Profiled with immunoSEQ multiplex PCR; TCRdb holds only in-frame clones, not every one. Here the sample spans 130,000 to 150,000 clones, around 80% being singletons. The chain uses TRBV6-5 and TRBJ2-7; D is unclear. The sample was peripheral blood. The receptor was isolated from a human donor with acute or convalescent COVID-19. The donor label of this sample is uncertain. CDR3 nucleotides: TGTGCCAGCAGATTGCATCAAGCTCAGGCCTACGAGCAGTACTTC. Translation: CASRLHQAQAYEQYF.